The entry below describes one T cell receptor (beta chain). Its antigen remains undetermined. Base qualities were left out, and no much larger clone turns up one base away. Trimming removed 6 bases from V and 1 base from J, leaving 12 bases between the germline ends. CDR1 MNHEY and CDR2 SVGAGI are derived from the germline V gene. From the cysteine through the phenylalanine, the CDR3 covers 15 amino acids. Only CDR3 DNA remains: 45 bases, in frame from the first base. The library was prepared using the immunoSEQ multiplex PCR assay. Here the immuneACCESS table is served through TCRdb, limited to in-frame sequences with V and J called. Missing clones are a known gap in these copies; in checked studies unresolved V genes cover under half, and the rest lacks a known reason. The sample profile shows about 18,000 clones; 80% to 90% of them were found once. Around 28% of the sample is held by the ten biggest clonotypes.

This entry belongs to a study of control samples from healthy donors and cancer patients (TCRdb year 2020). In this chain, TRBV6-5 is recombined with TRBJ2-2, and TRBD1 may be the D gene, going by 6 matching bases. The sample was PBMCs. The receptor comes from a woman in her 70s with lung cancer. In nucleotide form, the sequence is TGTGCCAGCAGGAAAGGACAGCTGAACACCGGGGAGCTGTTTTTT. It translates to CASRKGQLNTGELFF.